The next 10 T cell receptor beta chains were all read from a single sample in a study of T-cell reconstitution after alpha-beta-depleted transplantation in children. Unique molecular identifiers tagged the TCRbeta library. TCRdb fed the PCR reads into MiXCR, producing one record per CDR3 protein. The table has around 960,000 distinct CDR3 sequences, about 29% seen once; the top ten hold over 25%. Sequenced material: PBMCs, mostly from graft donor cells, taken 360 days after TCRalphabeta/CD19-depleted stem cell transplant. Receptors originate from a boy under two years old who had a stem cell transplant for SCID, so the T cells may come from the graft donor.

The chain combines TRBV9 with TRBJ1-4, with 8 positions matching TRBD1. Per the germline V gene, CDR1 is SGDLS and CDR2 is YYNGEE. After removal of 4 bases from V and 8 bases from J, the junction contained 7 bases not matched to a gene. CDR3 length: 14 amino acids. The CDR3 nucleotides read TGTGCCAGCAGCTACGGACAGGGAGAGGAAAAACTGTTTTTT. This encodes CASSYGQGEEKLFF.

In this sample, this clonotype turned up a few times. This chain connects TRBV11-2 to TRBJ2-1; 8 bases match TRBD2. V gave up 4 bases and J gave up 4 bases; unmatched junction bases: 6. The CDR3 is made up of 15 amino acids. The germline CDR1 and CDR2 sequences are SGHAT and FQNNGV. The CDR3 sequence is CASSSLSGAYNEQFF. Written as DNA, the CDR3 is TGTGCCAGCAGCTCCCTTAGCGGGGCTTACAATGAGCAGTTCTTC.

The chain has TRBV2 and TRBJ1-4, with D possibly being TRBD1 (6 bases). Germline V gene sequence: CDR1 SNHLY, CDR2 FYNNEI. V was shortened by 3 bases and J by 11 bases, with 10 bases between the two germline ends. The CDR3 loop spans 12 amino acids. The DNA of the CDR3 is TGTGCCAGCAGTGACAGGGGAAGGAAACTGTTTTTT. It yields the protein CASSDRGRKLFF.

The V and J genes are TRBV12-3 or TRBV12-4 and TRBJ2-1; TRBD1 matches 9 bases. Germline trimming cut 5 bases from V and 7 bases from J; bases unmatched to any gene: 12. CDR3 length equals 16 residues. The CDR3 sequence: CASSGALDRGKNEQFF. CDR3 nucleotides: TGTGCCAGCAGTGGGGCTTTGGACAGGGGTAAAAATGAGCAGTTCTTC.

The chain carries TRBV7-8 and TRBJ1-1; D may be TRBD1 (5 bases). Germline-derived CDR1 and CDR2 are SGHVS and FQNEAQ. The CDR3 is 14 residues long. The CDR3 is CVTDRGPSLTEAFF. In nucleotides, the CDR3 is TGTGTCACGGATCGGGGCCCATCTCTCACTGAAGCTTTCTTT.

J is TRBJ2-2 and V is TRBV7-9; D perhaps matches TRBD2 (6 bases). The CDR3 loop spans 16 amino acids. CDR1 is SEHNR, CDR2 FQNEAQ, per germline (reference sequence). Trimming removed 6 bases at V and 6 bases at J, with 20 bases between. CDR3 sequence (DNA): TGTGCCAGCAGAGCGACACCTAGTCTAGCGCCCGGGGAGCTGTTTTTT. Protein sequence: CASRATPSLAPGELFF. Complete variable domain (other parts from reference TRBV7-9 and TRBJ2-2): DTGVSQNPRHKITKRGQNVTFRCDPISEHNRLYWYRQTLGQGPEFLTYFQNEAQLEKSRLLSDRFSAERPKGSFSTLEIQRTEQGDSAMYLCASRATPSLAPGELFFGEGSRLTVL.

The rearrangement joins TRBV5-1 to TRBJ1-4; D is ambiguous. Trimming removed 0 bases at V and 2 bases at J, with 11 bases between. Germline CDR1 SGHRS, CDR2 YFSETQ. The CDR3 runs to 16 residues. The CDR3 DNA reads as TGCGCCAGCAGCTTGGCCCCCCCGGGGACTAATGAAAAACTGTTTTTT. Encoded protein: CASSLAPPGTNEKLFF.

This sequence joins TRBV20-1 and TRBJ2-1; 12 nucleotides line up with TRBD2. This CDR3 has 18 amino acids. With 0 bases clipped from V and 6 bases from J, the junction kept 12 bases outside the gene matches. Germline V gene lookup returns CDR1 DFQATT and CDR2 SNEGSKA (reference sequence). CDR3 region: CSARDLFGSLAGGNEQFF. Here the CDR3 DNA reads TGCAGTGCTAGAGATCTTTTCGGCTCACTAGCGGGGGGCAATGAGCAGTTCTTC.

The chain joins TRBV6-5 to TRBJ2-7, with unresolved D. Germline V CDR1 and CDR2: MNHEY, SVGAGI. V was shortened by 0 bases and J by 2 bases, with 11 bases between the two germline ends. There are 15 residues in the CDR3. CDR3 sequence: CASSYSMAPTYEQYF. DNA of the CDR3: TGTGCCAGCAGTTACTCGATGGCACCCACCTACGAGCAGTACTTC.

The gene calls are TRBV10-3 and TRBJ2-5, with 9 bases matching TRBD1. V was pared by 4 bases and J by 5 bases, with 5 bases of the junction left unmatched. Germline V CDR1 and CDR2: ENHRY, SYGVKD. CDR3 length: 14 amino acids. DNA of the CDR3: TGTGCCATCAGTGGAACAGGGGGCTTGGAGACCCAGTACTTC. Translation: CAISGTGGLETQYF.